This T cell receptor beta chain was obtained from a study of blood T cell repertoires in COVID-19. Study-level information: Donors in the United States, Italy and Spain gave samples during acute or convalescent COVID-19. Sources were T cells, B-cell-depleted T cells, or PBMCs; the material itself was cDNA or gDNA.

Original data processing: Amplification of reference gene primers provided the estimated nucleated cell counts. Sequencing was performed with immunoSEQ multiplex PCR; in TCRdb, only in-frame clones are kept and a portion is missing. V, J and clone size are those of that table, while D and trimming were read from the DNA. The sample contains about 89,000 clones, about 84% of which appear only once. The sequenced sample consisted of peripheral blood. The clonotype originates from an elderly woman with acute or convalescent COVID-19.

The CDR3 here is CASSSRLGNADTQYF. CDR3 DNA: TGTGCCAGCAGCTCTCGCCTGGGCAACGCAGATACGCAGTATTTT. V usage is TRBV7-2 and J usage is TRBJ2-3; D unresolved. This CDR3 has 15 amino acids. Germline loops: CDR1 SGHTA, CDR2 FQGNSA. V was clipped by 4 bases and J by 4 bases, with 15 bases between them.